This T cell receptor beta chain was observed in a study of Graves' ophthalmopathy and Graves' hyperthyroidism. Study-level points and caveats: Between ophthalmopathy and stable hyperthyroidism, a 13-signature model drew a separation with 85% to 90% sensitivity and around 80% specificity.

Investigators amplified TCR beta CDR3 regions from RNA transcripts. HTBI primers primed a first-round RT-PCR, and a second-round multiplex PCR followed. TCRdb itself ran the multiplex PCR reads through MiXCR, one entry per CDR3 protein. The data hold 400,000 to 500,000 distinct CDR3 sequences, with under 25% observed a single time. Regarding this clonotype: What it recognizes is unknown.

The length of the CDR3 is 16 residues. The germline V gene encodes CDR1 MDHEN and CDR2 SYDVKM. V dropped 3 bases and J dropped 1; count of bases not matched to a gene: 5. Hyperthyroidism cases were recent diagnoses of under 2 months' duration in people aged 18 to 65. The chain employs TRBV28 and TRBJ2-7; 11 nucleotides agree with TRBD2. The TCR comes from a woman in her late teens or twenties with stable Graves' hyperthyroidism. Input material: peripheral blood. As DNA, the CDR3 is TGTGCCAGCAGTTTCCCTGCTAGCGGGAGGTCCTACGAGCAGTACTTC. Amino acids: CASSFPASGRSYEQYF.